The clone carrying this T cell receptor beta chain was counted only a few times. Its antigen is unknown. In building TCR beta libraries, iRepertoire HTBI primers were used together with Arm-PCR of CDR3 regions. TCRdb re-analysed the multiplex PCR reads in MiXCR, keeping a single row per CDR3 protein. The sample holds 360,000 or so distinct CDR3 sequences, roughly 15% seen once. Time point here: newly diagnosed GD, antithyroid drugs for less than 3 months. TCR sequences were obtained from RNA taken from PBMCs. Patients came from an endocrinology department in Xi'an, China. This record comes from a study of regulatory T cells in long-lasting Graves disease. Study outcomes and limitations: Persistent Graves' patients had lower TCR diversity than newly diagnosed ones.

The CDR3 extends over 14 amino acids. V was pared by 4 bases and J by 7 bases, with 7 bases of the junction left unmatched. The same sample was also studied in work on T cells in Graves' hyperthyroidism and ophthalmopathy. From that second work: The HTBI set primed first-round TCR CDR3 RT-PCR. Blood shared most expanded thyroid clonotypes above 0.001.

This chain uses TRBV12-3 or TRBV12-4 with TRBJ1-5, with TRBD1 matching over 7 bases. This clonotype was sampled from a woman younger than 35 with Graves disease. The specimen was peripheral blood mononuclear cells (PBMCs), collected at new diagnosis, from a patient treated with antithyroid drugs. The CDR3 here is CASSYGTGEQPQHF. In DNA form, the CDR3 reads TGTGCCAGCAGTTACGGCACAGGGGAACAGCCCCAGCATTTT.